This T cell receptor (beta chain) was captured in a study of response to subunit inactivated influenza vaccine. The CDR3 spans 14 residues. V was trimmed by 4 bases and J by 5 bases, leaving 14 bases between them. Germline CDR1 reads MNHEY; CDR2 reads SVGEGT. TCRdb itself ran the RT-PCR reads through MiXCR, one entry per CDR3 protein. The profile covers 500,000 to 600,000 distinct CDR3 sequences, with under 15% appearing a single time and over 10% taken by the ten largest. This clonotype was seen more than once but under ten times. Material: PBMCs from blood, obtained roughly 46 days after vaccination. The clonotype originates from a man between 50 and 59 years old who received an inactivated influenza vaccine. The chain carries TRBV6-2 or TRBV6-3 and TRBJ2-5; D might be TRBD2 (5 bases). In nucleotides, the CDR3 is TGTGCCAGCAGTTGGACGGAGAGGGAGGAGACCCAGTACTTC. It encodes CASSWTEREETQYF.